Listed here is a single T cell receptor beta chain. The table lists this clone with a few counts. This receptor's antigen is unknown. No much larger clone is present one base from it, and per-base qualities are unavailable. The study tested focal radiation therapy combined with CTLA-4 blockade (ipilimumab) in patients with chemo-refractory metastatic non-small-cell lung cancer. This entry is derived from a study of radiotherapy plus CTLA-4 blockade in lung cancer (dated by TCRdb to about 2018). Notes on the research overall: Objective responses were observed in 15% to 20% of enrolled patients, and disease control was achieved in less than 35%.

Cut back by 2 bases and 8 bases, the V and J ends lie 9 bases apart. Taken from cysteine to phenylalanine, the CDR3 has 12 residues. Of the read, only the CDR3 DNA is kept; its 36 bases are in frame from base 1. Based on the germline V gene, the CDR1 and CDR2 sequences are MNHNS and SASEGT. Results the study describes overall, beyond this receptor: Early dynamic changes in blood T cell clones, together with increased serum interferon-beta after radiation, were reported as the strongest predictors of response. After treatment with radiotherapy and ipilimumab, TCR clones that came from tumors expanded in the peripheral blood.

The library was made by the immunoSEQ multiplex PCR assay. The clones in this table, taken by TCRdb from immuneACCESS, are in-frame only. Not every clone is retained; where verified, under half of the shortfall comes from an unresolved V gene, and the cause of the rest is unknown. Within this sample are tens of thousands of clones, with roughly 63% of them counted one time only. The ten largest clonotypes hold about a fifth of the sample. This receptor was identified in a human donor with non-small cell lung cancer who had a partial response to radiotherapy plus ipilimumab. The sequences come from peripheral blood, collected from a patient treated with radiotherapy plus ipilimumab. The chain is encoded by TRBV6-1 joined to TRBJ1-2; a tentative D call is TRBD1 (6 bases match). CDR3 protein: CASSEQGLGYTF. The nucleotide sequence reads TGTGCCAGCAGTGAACAGGGGTTAGGCTACACCTTC.